This T cell receptor (beta chain) emerged from a study of T cell responses to AZD1222 COVID-19 vaccine. Of note for this clone: The antigen is not known.

TCRdb's table, derived via immunoSEQ multiplex PCR, lists solely in-frame clones and lacks some. Here the sample spans around 120,000 clones, under 90% being singletons. Looked up from germline, CDR1 is SEHNR and CDR2 is FQNEAQ (reference sequence). The CDR3 length is 15 residues. V dropped 4 bases and J dropped 2 bases, with 14 bases sitting between them. Study-level results: CD4 TCRs associated with vaccination spanned spike, dominating at 160-218 and 743-854.

This receptor was identified in an adult in good health. The material sequenced was peripheral blood, taken on day 0 of AZD1222 vaccination. This chain links TRBV7-9 with TRBJ1-1, with D possibly matching TRBD1 (5 bases). The CDR3 spells CASSYRGVQNTEAFF. DNA of the CDR3: TGTGCCAGCAGCTATCGGGGGGTTCAAAACACTGAAGCTTTCTTT.